These 2 T cell receptor beta chains came from one sample sequenced in a study of blood T cell repertoires in COVID-19. The protocol was immunoSEQ multiplex PCR, while the TCRdb copy is restricted to in-frame clones and leaves out a portion. The sample has a few hundred thousand clones, about 87% seen once. Sequenced: PBMCs or T cells enriched from blood (not recorded which). These receptors came from a man aged 35-49 years in a cohort exposed to, infected with or recovered from COVID-19 (not recorded which).

CDR3 in amino acids: CASMGRAAFF. In nucleotides, the CDR3 is TGTGCCAGCATGGGGAGGGCAGCTTTCTTT. The chain recombines TRBV2 with TRBJ1-1, with D unclear. Trimming took 7 bases from V and 10 from J, leaving 10 bases between them. The CDR3 totals 10 residues. The germline CDR1 and CDR2 sequences are SNHLY and FYNNEI.

This clone was picked up one time. This rearrangement joins TRBV6-5 to TRBJ2-1; 14 nucleotides align to TRBD2. The trim removed 4 bases at V and 8 bases at J, leaving 4 bases unmatched. This CDR3 region has 15 residues. Germline V gene sequence: CDR1 MNHEY, CDR2 SVGAGI. CDR3 nucleotides: TGTGCCAGCAGTTCCGGGACTAGCGGGAGCCATGAGCAGTTCTTC. Translating gives CASSSGTSGSHEQFF.